This TCR beta chain stems from a study of blood T cell repertoires in COVID-19 (dated by TCRdb to the early 2020s). At the level of the whole study: The collaborator samples originated in the United States, Italy and Spain and spanned the acute and convalescent phases of COVID-19. The material from the prospective study consisted of cDNA or gDNA derived from T cells, B-cell-depleted T cells, or PBMCs. The dataset comprised deeply sampled blood TCRbeta repertoires from subjects exposed to, actively infected with, or recovered from COVID-19. The repertoires were released in a freely available public database meant as a resource for research on the immune response to SARS-CoV-2. The samples were drawn from two sources: the first 160 participants of the ongoing ImmuneRACE study, and 1,254 subjects contributed by 6 global collaborators. Sample metadata almost always included a de-identified subject ID, COVID-19 status, age in years and sex. Where available, HLA class I and class II types were taken from metadata supplied by the sample provider and were not determined by assay-based typing.

A second Seattle source provided samples from volunteer blood donors who had recovered from COVID-19. Each collaborating institution followed its own protocols to collect whole blood in K2EDTA tubes. For TCRbeta analysis, collaborator samples were shipped as frozen whole blood, as isolated PBMCs, or as DNA extracted from either sample type. TCRbeta CDR3 regions were amplified from genomic DNA by means of the immunoSEQ Assay, a bias-controlled multiplex PCR. In the source study's methods: Within the assay, amplification of reference gene primers was used to estimate how many nucleated cells each sample contained. Sequence reads were collapsed and filtered to measure the absolute abundance of every unique TCRbeta CDR3 rearrangement. For each sample, productive Simpson clonality was calculated by taking the square root of Simpson's diversity index across productive rearrangements. The source is immuneACCESS, and TCRdb retained only in-frame sequences with V and J called. Part of the clones is not carried over; for the studies checked, unresolved V genes explain less than half of this, and the remainder is unexplained. Clone size and the V and J calls come from that table; the DNA yielded D and trimming. Recorded for this sample are around 260,000 clones; roughly 86% of them occurred a single time. The ten top clones hold roughly 9.8% of the sample.

Overall results and qualifications from the work: The amount of clinical and demographic metadata varied by source and participant and was provided uncurated.

A remark on this clone: Its antigen specificity is not known. Within one base of it there is no much larger clone, and no base qualities were kept.

CDR1 and CDR2, per the germline V gene, are SGHRS and YFSETQ. The CDR3 sequence holds 17 residues, the cysteine and phenylalanine included. This entry keeps only the CDR3 DNA: 51 bases, framed from base 1. Between the V and J ends, shortened by 4 bases and 0 bases respectively, the junction contains 20 bases. This receptor was obtained from a middle-aged man who had recovered from COVID-19. The sample consisted of peripheral blood. The V and J segments used are TRBV5-1 and TRBJ2-7, with a tentative D gene TRBD2 over 6 matching bases. The nucleotides are TGCGCCAGCAGCCCAGGACTAAGAGCGCCCAGCTCCTACGAGCAGTACTTC. Its translation is CASSPGLRAPSSYEQYF.